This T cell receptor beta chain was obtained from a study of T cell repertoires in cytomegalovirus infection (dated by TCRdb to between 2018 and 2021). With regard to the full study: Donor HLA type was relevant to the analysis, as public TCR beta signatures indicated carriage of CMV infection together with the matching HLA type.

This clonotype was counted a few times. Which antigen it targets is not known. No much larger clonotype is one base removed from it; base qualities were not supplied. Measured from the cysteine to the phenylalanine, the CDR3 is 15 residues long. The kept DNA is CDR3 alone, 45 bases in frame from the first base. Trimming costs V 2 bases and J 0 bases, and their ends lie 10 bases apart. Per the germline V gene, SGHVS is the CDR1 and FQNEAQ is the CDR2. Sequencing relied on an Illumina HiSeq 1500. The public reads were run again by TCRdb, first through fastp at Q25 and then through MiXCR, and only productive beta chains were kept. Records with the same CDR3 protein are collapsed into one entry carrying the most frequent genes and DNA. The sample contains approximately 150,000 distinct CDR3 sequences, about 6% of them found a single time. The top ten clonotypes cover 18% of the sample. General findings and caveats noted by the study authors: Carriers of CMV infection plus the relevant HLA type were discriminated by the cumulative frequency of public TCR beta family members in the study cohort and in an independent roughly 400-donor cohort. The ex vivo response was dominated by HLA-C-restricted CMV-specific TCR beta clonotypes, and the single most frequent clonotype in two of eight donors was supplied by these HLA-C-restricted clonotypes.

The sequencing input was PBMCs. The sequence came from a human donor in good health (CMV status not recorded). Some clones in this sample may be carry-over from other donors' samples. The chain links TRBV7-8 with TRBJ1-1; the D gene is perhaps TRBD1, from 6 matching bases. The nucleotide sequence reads TGTGCCAGCAGCTTACGCGGACAGATGAACACTGAAGCTTTCTTT. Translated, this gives CASSLRGQMNTEAFF.